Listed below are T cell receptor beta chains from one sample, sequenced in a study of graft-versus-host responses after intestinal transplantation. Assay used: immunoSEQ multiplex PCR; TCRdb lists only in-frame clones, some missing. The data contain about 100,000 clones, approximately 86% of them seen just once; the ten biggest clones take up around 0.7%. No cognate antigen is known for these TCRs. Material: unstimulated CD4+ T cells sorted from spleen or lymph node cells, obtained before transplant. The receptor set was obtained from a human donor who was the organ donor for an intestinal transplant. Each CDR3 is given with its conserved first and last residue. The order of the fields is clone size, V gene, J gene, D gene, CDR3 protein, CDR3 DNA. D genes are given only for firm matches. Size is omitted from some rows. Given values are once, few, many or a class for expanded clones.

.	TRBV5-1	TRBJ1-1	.	CASSLVGGNTEAFF	TGCGCCAGCAGCTTGGTCGGGGGGAACACTGAAGCTTTCTTT
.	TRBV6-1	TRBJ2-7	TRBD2	CASIQAGGAKQYF	TGTGCCAGCATACAAGCGGGGGGGGCAAAACAGTACTTC
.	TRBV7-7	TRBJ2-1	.	CASSFRVGPYNEQFF	TGTGCTAGCAGCTTCCGCGTAGGGCCCTACAATGAGCAGTTCTTC
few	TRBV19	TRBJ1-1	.	CASSTGPSSVDTEAFF	TGTGCCAGTAGTACCGGGCCCTCGAGCGTGGACACTGAAGCTTTCTTT
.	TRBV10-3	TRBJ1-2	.	CAISDSYGYTF	TGTGCCATCAGTGACAGCTATGGCTACACCTTC
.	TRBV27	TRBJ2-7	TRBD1	CASSLFGQGNSEQYF	TGTGCCAGCAGCTTATTCGGACAGGGGAACAGCGAGCAGTACTTC
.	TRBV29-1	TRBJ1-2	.	CSVGNAETSNYGYTF	TGCAGCGTCGGAAACGCTGAAACTTCTAACTATGGCTACACCTTC
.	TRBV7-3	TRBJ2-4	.	CASSPPWGEKAKNIQYF	TGTGCCAGCAGCCCCCCCTGGGGAGAGAAAGCCAAAAACATTCAGTACTTC
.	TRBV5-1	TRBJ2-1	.	CASSLHNYNEQFF	TGCGCCAGCAGCTTGCACAACTACAATGAGCAGTTCTTC
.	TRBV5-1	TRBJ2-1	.	CASSLGGSQNYNEQFF	TGCGCCAGCAGCTTGGGGGGGTCACAGAACTACAATGAGCAGTTCTTC
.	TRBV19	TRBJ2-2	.	CASAVGHIGGELFF	TGTGCCAGTGCTGTCGGACACATCGGCGGGGAGCTGTTTTTT
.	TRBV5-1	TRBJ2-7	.	CASSPTGTRVKEQYF	TGCGCCAGCAGCCCCACCGGGACTCGTGTGAAAGAGCAGTACTTC
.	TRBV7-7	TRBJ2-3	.	CASSPGPLPTDTQYF	TGTGCCAGCAGCCCCGGGCCCCTCCCCACAGATACGCAGTATTTT
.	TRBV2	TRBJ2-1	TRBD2	CASSVGTSSYNEQFF	TGTGCCAGCAGTGTGGGGACTAGCTCCTACAATGAGCAGTTCTTC
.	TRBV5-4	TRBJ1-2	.	CASSLGGNYGYTF	TGTGCCAGCAGCTTGGGGGGAAATTATGGCTACACCTTC
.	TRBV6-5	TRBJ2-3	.	CASSYRDSTDTQYF	TGTGCCAGCAGTTACCGGGACAGCACAGATACGCAGTATTTT
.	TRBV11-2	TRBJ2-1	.	CASSPQGTVYNEQFF	TGTGCCAGCAGCCCACAGGGTACGGTTTACAATGAGCAGTTCTTC
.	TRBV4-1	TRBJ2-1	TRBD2	CASSQGSGGAVGEQFF	TGTGCCAGCAGCCAAGGTAGCGGGGGGGCAGTCGGTGAGCAGTTCTTC
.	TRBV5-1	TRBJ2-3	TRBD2	CASSCGGRDTQYF	TGCGCCAGCAGCTGCGGGGGGAGGGATACGCAGTATTTT
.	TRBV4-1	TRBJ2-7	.	CASSPAGFSDEQYF	TGCGCCAGCAGCCCGGCAGGGTTTTCGGACGAGCAGTACTTC
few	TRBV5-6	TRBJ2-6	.	CASSLGSSSGANVLTF	TGTGCCAGCAGCTTGGGGTCCAGCTCTGGGGCCAACGTCCTGACTTTC
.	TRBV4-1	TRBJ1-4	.	CASSQGAGSTNEKLFF	TGCGCCAGCAGCCAAGGGGCGGGTAGCACTAATGAAAAACTGTTTTTT
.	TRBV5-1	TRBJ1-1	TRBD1	CASRPGTGNTEAFF	TGCGCCAGCAGACCCGGGACAGGAAACACTGAAGCTTTCTTT
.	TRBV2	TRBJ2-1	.	CASRRDRSSYNEQFF	TGTGCCAGCAGGAGGGACCGAAGCTCCTACAATGAGCAGTTCTTC
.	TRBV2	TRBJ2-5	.	CASSESTETQYF	TGTGCCAGCAGTGAGAGTACGGAGACCCAGTACTTC
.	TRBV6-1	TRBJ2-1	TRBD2	CASSRLAGYYNEQFF	TGTGCCAGCAGCCGACTAGCGGGGTATTACAATGAGCAGTTCTTC
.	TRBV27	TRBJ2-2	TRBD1	CASSPAGQVSTGELFF	TGTGCCAGCAGTCCCGCGGGACAGGTTAGCACCGGGGAGCTGTTTTTT
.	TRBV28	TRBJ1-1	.	CASSFPRVGTEAFF	TGTGCCAGCAGTTTCCCCAGGGTTGGCACTGAAGCTTTCTTT
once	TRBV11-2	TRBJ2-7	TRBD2	CASSLVAGGIYEQYF	TGTGCCAGCAGCTTAGTAGCGGGGGGGATATACGAGCAGTACTTC
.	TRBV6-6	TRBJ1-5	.	CASSYSQGYQPQHF	TGTGCCAGCAGTTACTCACAGGGTTATCAGCCCCAGCATTTT
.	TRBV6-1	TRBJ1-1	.	CASSAEGNTEAFF	TGTGCCAGCAGTGCCGAGGGAAACACTGAAGCTTTCTTT
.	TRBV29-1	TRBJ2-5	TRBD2	CSVAAGGRSPETQYF	TGCAGCGTTGCAGCGGGGGGGCGCAGTCCGGAGACCCAGTACTTC
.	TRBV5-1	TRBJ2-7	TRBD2	CASSLAGGFLEQYF	TGCGCCAGCAGCTTAGCGGGAGGTTTCCTCGAGCAGTACTTC
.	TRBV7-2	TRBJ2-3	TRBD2	CASSPWTSGTDTQYF	TGTGCCAGCAGCCCATGGACTAGCGGCACAGATACGCAGTATTTT
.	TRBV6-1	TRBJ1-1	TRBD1	CASRGDSPNTEAFF	TGTGCCAGCAGAGGGGACAGTCCGAACACTGAAGCTTTCTTT
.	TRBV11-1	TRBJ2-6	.	CASSLSFFGANVLTF	TGTGCCAGCAGCTTAAGTTTTTTTGGGGCCAACGTCCTGACTTTC
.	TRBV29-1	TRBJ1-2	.	CSVVGQAIYGYTF	TGCAGCGTTGTCGGGCAGGCGATCTATGGCTACACCTTC
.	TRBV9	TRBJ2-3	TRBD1	CASSVVSGGEGTDTQYF	TGTGCCAGCAGCGTAGTTTCAGGGGGAGAGGGCACAGATACGCAGTATTTT
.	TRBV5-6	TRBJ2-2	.	CASSFYTGELFF	TGTGCCAGCAGCTTCTACACCGGGGAGCTGTTTTTT
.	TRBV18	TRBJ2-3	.	CASSPSLESTDTQYF	TGTGCCAGCTCACCATCGCTAGAAAGCACAGATACGCAGTATTTT
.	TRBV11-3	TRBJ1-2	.	CASSFGAGLYGYTF	TGTGCCAGCAGCTTCGGGGCGGGACTCTATGGCTACACCTTC
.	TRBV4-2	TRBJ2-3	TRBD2	CASSHPASGGRRDTQYF	TGTGCCAGCAGCCACCCGGCCAGCGGGGGTCGGAGAGATACGCAGTATTTT